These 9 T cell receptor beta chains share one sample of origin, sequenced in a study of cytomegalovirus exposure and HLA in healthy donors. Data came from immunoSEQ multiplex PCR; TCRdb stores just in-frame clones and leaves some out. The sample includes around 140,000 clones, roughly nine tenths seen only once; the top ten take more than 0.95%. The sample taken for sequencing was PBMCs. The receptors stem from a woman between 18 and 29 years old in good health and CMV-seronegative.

CDR3 amino acids: CASSIRLAGGGTDTQYF. DNA for the CDR3: TGTGCCAGCAGCATAAGACTAGCGGGGGGGGGCACAGATACGCAGTATTTT. The gene calls are TRBV7-2 and TRBJ2-3; TRBD2 matches at 14 bases. Losses at the gene ends were 5 bases for V and 1 base for J; bases not matched to a gene: 5. CDR3 length equals 17 residues. The germline CDR1 and CDR2 sequences are SGHTA and FQGNSA.

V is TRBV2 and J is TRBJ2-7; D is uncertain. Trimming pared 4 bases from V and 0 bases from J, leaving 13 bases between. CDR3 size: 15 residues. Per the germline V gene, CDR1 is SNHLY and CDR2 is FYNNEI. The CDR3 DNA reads TGTGCCAGCAGTGGAGGTTTCGTCGCCTCCTACGAGCAGTACTTC. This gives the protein CASSGGFVASYEQYF.

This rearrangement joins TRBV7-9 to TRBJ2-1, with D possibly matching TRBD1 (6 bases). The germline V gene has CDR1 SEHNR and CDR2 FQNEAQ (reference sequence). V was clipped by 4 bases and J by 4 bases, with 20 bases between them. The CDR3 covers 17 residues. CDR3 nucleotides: TGTGCCAGCAGCTCACCAGGGTTCGGACAGAGGTACAATGAGCAGTTCTTC. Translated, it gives CASSSPGFGQRYNEQFF.

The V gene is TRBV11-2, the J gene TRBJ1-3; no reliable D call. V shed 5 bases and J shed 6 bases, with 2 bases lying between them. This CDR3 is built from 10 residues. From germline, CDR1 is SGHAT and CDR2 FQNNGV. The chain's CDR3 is CASSQNTIYF. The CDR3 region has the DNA TGTGCCAGCAGCCAAAACACCATATATTTT. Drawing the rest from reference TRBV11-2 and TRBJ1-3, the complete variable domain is EAGVAQSPRYKIIEKRQSVAFWCNPISGHATLYWYQQILGQGPKLLIQFQNNGVVDDSQLPKDRFSAERLKGVDSTLKIQPAKLEDSAVYLCASSQNTIYFGEGSWLTVV.

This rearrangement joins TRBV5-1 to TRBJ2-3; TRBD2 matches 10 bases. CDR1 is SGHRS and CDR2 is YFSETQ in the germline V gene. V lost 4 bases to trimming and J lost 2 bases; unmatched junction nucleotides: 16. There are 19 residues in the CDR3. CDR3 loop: CASSPRVAGGPTFTDTQYF. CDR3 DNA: TGCGCCAGCAGCCCCCGGGTAGCGGGGGGACCAACCTTCACAGATACGCAGTATTTT.

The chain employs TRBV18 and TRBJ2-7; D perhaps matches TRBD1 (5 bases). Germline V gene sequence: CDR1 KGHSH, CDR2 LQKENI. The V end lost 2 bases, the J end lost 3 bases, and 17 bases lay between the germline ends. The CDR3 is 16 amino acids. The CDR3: CASSPSGRGLSYEQYF. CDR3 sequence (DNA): TGTGCCAGCTCACCAAGTGGTAGGGGCCTGAGCTACGAGCAGTACTTC.

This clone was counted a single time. The CDR3 coding sequence is TGTGCCAGCAGTGAATTTAGCGGGGGGACGCAAGAGACCCAGTACTTC. It encodes CASSEFSGGTQETQYF. V usage is TRBV6-1 and J usage is TRBJ2-5, with 10 bases fitting TRBD2. Germline lookup yields CDR1 MNHNS and CDR2 SASEGT. J was trimmed by 2 bases and V by 2 bases; bases with no gene match: 5. This CDR3 has 16 residues.

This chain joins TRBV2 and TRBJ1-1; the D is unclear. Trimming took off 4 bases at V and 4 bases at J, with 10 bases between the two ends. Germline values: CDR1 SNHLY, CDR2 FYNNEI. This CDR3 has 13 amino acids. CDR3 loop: CASSAGSGTEAFF. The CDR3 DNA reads TGTGCCAGCAGTGCCGGGTCGGGCACTGAAGCTTTCTTT. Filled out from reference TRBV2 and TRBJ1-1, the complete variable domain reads EPEVTQTPSHQVTQMGQEVILRCVPISNHLYFYWYRQILGQKVEFLVSFYNNEISEKSEIFDDQFSVERPDGSNFTLKIRSTKLEDSAMYFCASSAGSGTEAFFGQGTRLTVV.

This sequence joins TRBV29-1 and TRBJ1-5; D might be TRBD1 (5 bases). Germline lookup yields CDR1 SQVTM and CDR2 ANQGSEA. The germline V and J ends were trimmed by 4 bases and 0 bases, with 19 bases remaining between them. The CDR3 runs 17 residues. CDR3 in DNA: TGCAGCGTTGGGTACCTATTTGACAGATATAGCAATCAGCCCCAGCATTTT. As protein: CSVGYLFDRYSNQPQHF.